This TCR beta chain was identified in a study of graft-versus-host responses after intestinal transplantation (dated by TCRdb to 2020 to 2022). About the study as a whole: The transplants that recipients got were multivisceral, liver-intestinal, or isolated intestinal. To identify alloreactive clones, pre-transplant mixed lymphocyte reaction products were sequenced and then compared with unstimulated pre-transplant donor and recipient T cells. Samples from three later patients were sequenced in-house on an Illumina MiSeq with MiXCR processing rather than by the commercial service. A peak of at least 4% donor T cells among recipient peripheral blood mononuclear cells was the definition used for donor T cell macrochimerism. Graft-versus-host and host-versus-graft alloreactive T cell clones were tracked in the graft, circulation and bone marrow after intestinal transplantation using bulk TCR-beta CDR3 sequencing. Every recipient was given anti-thymocyte globulin induction, followed by about three years of maintenance tacrolimus and steroids. Of the 20 to 30 intestinal transplant recipients enrolled in the cohort, one of whom was a retransplant, 3 patients without pretransplant specimens were excluded.

Comment on this clone: This clone's antigen is unknown. Base qualities are not provided; no much larger clone lies one nucleotide away.

Library generation was performed with the immunoSEQ multiplex PCR assay. For most patients, genomic DNA was isolated with the Qiagen DNeasy Blood and Tissue Kit and shipped frozen to Adaptive Biotechnologies for TCR sequencing. For most patients, high-throughput TCR-beta CDR3 sequencing of genomic DNA was performed by Adaptive Biotechnologies. The paper's processing steps were these. TCR sequencing data were retrieved from Adaptive's ImmunoSEQ software for 15 to 20 patients, whereas three other patients were processed with MiXCR and VDJtools. To correct CD4 versus CD8 sorting errors, sequences present in both subsets at a frequency ratio below 5:1 were removed. CDR3 nucleotide sequences shared between donor and recipient were removed because the origin of such sequences could not be assigned. To be classed as alloreactive, a clone needed at least 2-fold expansion over unstimulated cells and a minimum CFSE-low frequency of 0.002% (template counts) or 0.001% (read counts). Mappable clones were those detected in sequenced pre-transplant spleen, lymph node, or MLR CFSE-low populations of the donor or recipient. Cumulative frequency of alloreactive clones was calculated as a percentage of all sequences weighted by copy number. Sourced from immuneACCESS, this table was stored by TCRdb with only in-frame sequences that have V and J called. A share of the clones is absent; for the studies checked, an unresolved V gene accounts for under half, and the remainder has no known explanation. V, J and clone size reflect that table, while D and trimming were determined from the DNA. The sample records tens of thousands of clones, approximately 94% of which are singletons. Around 0.53% of the sample rests with the top ten.

Taken from the germline V gene, the CDR1 and CDR2 loops are SGHVS and FNYEAQ. The CDR3 holds 16 amino acids from the cysteine to the phenylalanine. Only CDR3 DNA is held: 48 bases, read in frame from base 1. Relative to germline, V is 1 base shorter and J is 2 bases shorter, with 15 bases between their ends. Results the study describes overall, beyond this receptor: Patients with donor T cell macrochimerism had high GvH to HvG T cell clonal ratios in their allografts. GvH clones were detected in recipient bone marrow, and some appeared earlier in ileal mucosa or blood, consistent with an intestinal mucosal origin. Peak levels of circulating GvH clones were associated with declines in HvG clones early after transplant. The conclusions were limited by the relatively low number and heterogeneity of the intestinal transplant patients.

The meaning of the sample's time point label: cells obtained before transplantation from donor or recipient. CD3+CD4+ and CD3+CD8+ populations were FACS-sorted from unstimulated pre-transplant donor and recipient cells taken from spleen or lymph nodes. This chain is built from TRBV7-6 and TRBJ2-7; the D region possibly corresponds to TRBD2 (5 bases align). The sequence was obtained from a human donor who received an intestinal transplant. The sequencing here drew on unstimulated CD8+ T cells sorted from spleen or lymph node cells, taken before intestinal transplant. CDR3 reads: CASSLGEPGLPYEQYF. The DNA sequence is TGTGCCAGCAGCTTAGGGGAGCCGGGCCTGCCCTACGAGCAGTACTTC. With the rest looked up from the reference TRBV7-6 and TRBJ2-7 genes rather than sequenced, the full variable domain is GAGVSQSPRYKVTKRGQDVALRCDPISGHVSLYWYRQALGQGPEFLTYFNYEAQQDKSGLPNDRFSAERPEGSISTLTIQRTEQRDSAMYRCASSLGEPGLPYEQYFGPGTRLTVT.